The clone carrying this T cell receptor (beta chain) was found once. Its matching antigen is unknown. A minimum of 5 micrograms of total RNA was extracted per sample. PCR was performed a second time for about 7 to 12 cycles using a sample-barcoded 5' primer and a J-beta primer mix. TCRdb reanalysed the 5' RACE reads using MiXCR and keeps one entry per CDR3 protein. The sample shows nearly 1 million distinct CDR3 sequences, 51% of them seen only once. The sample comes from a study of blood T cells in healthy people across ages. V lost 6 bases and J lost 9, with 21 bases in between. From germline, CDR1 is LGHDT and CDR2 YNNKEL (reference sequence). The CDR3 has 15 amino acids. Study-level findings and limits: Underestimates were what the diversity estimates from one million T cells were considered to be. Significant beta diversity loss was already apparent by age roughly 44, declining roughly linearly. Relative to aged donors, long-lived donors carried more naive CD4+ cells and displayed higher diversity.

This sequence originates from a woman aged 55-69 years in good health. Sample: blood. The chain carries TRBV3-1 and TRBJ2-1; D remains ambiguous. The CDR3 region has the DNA TGTGCCAGCAGTCCTAAGGGTATGGGAATGGGTGAGCAGTTCTTC. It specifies CASSPKGMGMGEQFF.